A selection of T cell receptor beta chains follows, all from one sample in a study of blood T cell repertoires in COVID-19. TCRdb keeps only in-frame clones here, not all; method: immunoSEQ multiplex PCR. Of 160,000 or so clones listed, roughly 90% are singletons. The sample taken for sequencing was peripheral blood. The source is a woman aged 50 to 65 with acute or convalescent COVID-19. CDR3s include the opening cysteine and the closing phenylalanine or tryptophan. D genes are given only for firm matches. Clone size, where shown, is once, few, many, or a class for clones that have expanded.

TRBV7-9,.,TRBJ2-3,once,CASSSGTGVSDTQYF,TGTGCCAGCAGCTCCGGGACGGGGGTTTCAGATACGCAGTATTTT
TRBV6-1,.,TRBJ1-2,.,CASSETAKRSDGYTF,TGTGCCAGCAGTGAAACGGCCAAGAGAAGCGATGGCTACACCTTC
TRBV11-3,.,TRBJ2-5,.,CASSSSRGETQYF,TGTGCCAGCAGCTCTAGCCGTGGGGAGACCCAGTACTTC
TRBV29-1,TRBD1,TRBJ1-2,.,CSVEGQGWNGYTF,TGCAGCGTTGAAGGACAGGGGTGGAATGGCTACACCTTC
TRBV5-6,TRBD2,TRBJ2-3,once,CASSFSVTSGSTQYF,TGTGCCAGCAGCTTTTCTGTTACTAGCGGGAGTACTCAGTATTTT
TRBV28,TRBD1,TRBJ1-1,.,CASRPGQGIAEAFF,TGTGCCAGCAGGCCGGGACAGGGTATTGCTGAAGCTTTCTTT
TRBV7-2,.,TRBJ2-2,.,CASSPPTSNTAGELFF,TGTGCCAGCAGCCCCCCAACTAGTAACACGGCCGGGGAGCTGTTTTTT
TRBV10-1,.,TRBJ1-1,.,CASSGQLNTEAFF,TGCGCCAGCAGTGGACAGTTGAACACTGAAGCTTTCTTT
TRBV7-2,TRBD1,TRBJ2-1,.,CASSSSRGTGTSHVF,TGTGCCAGCAGCTCATCCAGGGGGACCGGGACGTCACATGTCTTC
TRBV11-3,TRBD1,TRBJ1-1,.,CASSAQTGGTEAFF,TGTGCCAGCAGCGCACAGACAGGGGGAACTGAAGCTTTCTTT
TRBV30,TRBD1,TRBJ1-3,.,CAWMGDRGLGNTIYF,TGTGCCTGGATGGGGGACAGGGGGCTTGGAAACACCATATATTTT
TRBV6-6,TRBD1,TRBJ1-1,.,CASTHKRTGLNTEAFF,TGTGCCAGCACCCATAAGAGGACAGGTTTGAACACTGAAGCTTTCTTT
TRBV10-3,TRBD1,TRBJ1-5,few,CAISTEGASNQPQHF,TGTGCCATCAGTACCGAGGGGGCTAGCAATCAGCCCCAGCATTTT
TRBV7-6,TRBD2,TRBJ2-3,.,CASSRGGPTDTQYF,TGTGCCAGCAGTCGGGGGGGACCTACAGATACGCAGTATTTT
TRBV29-1,.,TRBJ1-1,.,CSVGRGTEAFF,TGCAGCGTTGGGAGGGGCACTGAAGCTTTCTTT
TRBV4-3,.,TRBJ2-1,.,CASSQGGYYNEQFF,TGCGCCAGCAGCCAAGGGGGCTACTACAATGAGCAGTTCTTC
TRBV15,.,TRBJ1-5,.,CATSRDKENQPQHF,TGTGCCACCAGCAGAGATAAGGAGAATCAGCCCCAGCATTTT
TRBV19,.,TRBJ1-3,few,CASSPSAENTIYF,TGTGCCAGTAGTCCCTCGGCGGAAAACACCATATATTTT
TRBV20-1,.,TRBJ2-1,.,CSASRGFEQFF,TGCAGTGCTAGTCGGGGATTTGAGCAGTTCTTC
TRBV6-5,TRBD2,TRBJ2-1,.,CASTLADPSRNEQFF,TGTGCCAGCACCCTAGCGGACCCCTCGAGGAATGAGCAGTTCTTC
TRBV19,.,TRBJ1-3,.,CASSMVQGLSSGNTIYF,TGTGCCAGTAGTATGGTCCAGGGCCTGAGCTCTGGAAACACCATATATTTT
TRBV10-3,TRBD1,TRBJ2-5,.,CAIRAGGAGETQYF,TGTGCCATTCGGGCAGGGGGCGCAGGAGAGACCCAGTACTTC
TRBV7-9,TRBD2,TRBJ2-7,.,CASSLETRGGSAYEQYF,TGTGCCAGCAGCTTAGAGACGAGGGGCGGGAGCGCCTACGAGCAGTACTTC
TRBV27,.,TRBJ1-2,.,CASSPDSYYGYTF,TGTGCCAGCAGCCCGGACAGCTACTATGGCTACACCTTC
TRBV25-1,.,TRBJ1-2,.,CASSESVNRHGYTF,TGTGCCAGCAGTGAATCGGTAAACCGCCATGGCTACACCTTC
TRBV15,.,TRBJ2-7,.,CATSLSRENKNEQYF,TGTGCCACCAGCCTCTCACGGGAGAACAAGAACGAGCAGTACTTC
TRBV10-3,.,TRBJ1-4,.,CAISHKSDEKLFF,TGTGCCATCAGCCATAAGTCGGATGAAAAACTGTTTTTT
TRBV6-5,.,TRBJ2-1,.,CASRRAPSENEQFF,TGTGCCAGCAGACGCGCCCCTAGTGAGAATGAGCAGTTCTTC
TRBV5-1,TRBD2,TRBJ2-4,.,CASSLTLALAKNIQYF,TGCGCCAGCAGCTTAACACTAGCGTTAGCCAAAAACATTCAGTACTTC
TRBV14,TRBD1,TRBJ1-2,.,CASSPRDRDYGYTF,TGTGCCAGCAGCCCCCGGGACAGGGACTATGGCTACACCTTC
TRBV30,TRBD1,TRBJ2-7,.,CAWSVTGDTEQYF,TGTGCCTGGAGTGTTACAGGGGACACCGAGCAGTACTTC
TRBV11-1,.,TRBJ1-2,.,CASSSLLDRHFYGYTF,TGTGCCAGCAGCTCCCTCCTTGACAGGCACTTCTATGGCTACACCTTC
TRBV15,.,TRBJ1-5,.,CATSTRRYSNQPQHF,TGTGCCACCAGTACGAGGAGGTATAGCAATCAGCCCCAGCATTTT
TRBV19,.,TRBJ1-1,.,CASTKGGGYGTEAFF,TGTGCCAGTACCAAAGGGGGAGGGTATGGCACTGAAGCTTTCTTT
TRBV5-1,.,TRBJ2-7,.,CASRQAYQISYEQYF,TGCGCCAGCAGACAGGCGTATCAAATCTCCTACGAGCAGTACTTC
TRBV3-1/TRBV3-2,TRBD2,TRBJ2-7,.,CASSQLTSGRFGQYF,TGTGCCAGCAGCCAATTAACTAGCGGGAGGTTCGGGCAGTACTTC
TRBV30,.,TRBJ1-6,.,CAWDGEWDSPLHF,TGTGCCTGGGACGGGGAATGGGATTCACCCCTCCACTTT
TRBV10-3,TRBD2,TRBJ2-5,.,CAINPGTSGGAQETQYF,TGTGCCATCAACCCCGGGACTAGCGGGGGGGCCCAAGAGACCCAGTACTTC
TRBV5-6,.,TRBJ1-3,.,CASSFVLGTGNTIYF,TGTGCCAGCAGCTTCGTCTTGGGCACTGGAAACACCATATATTTT
TRBV19,.,TRBJ1-5,.,CASSPSAGGNQPQHF,TGTGCCAGTAGTCCGTCGGCGGGGGGCAATCAGCCCCAGCATTTT